Listed here is a single T cell receptor (beta chain). Its antigen is undetermined. V lost 1 base and J lost 3, with 6 bases in between. This CDR3 is 14 amino acids long. Looked up from germline, CDR1 is LGHNA and CDR2 is YSLEER. This sample is drawn from a study of cytomegalovirus exposure and HLA in healthy donors. At the level of the study: Sequencing of some 190 million T cells in an earlier analysis found about 120 million unique TCR beta sequences.

Use of 60 Vbeta and 13 Jbeta primers characterized the PCR. Profiled with immunoSEQ multiplex PCR; TCRdb holds only in-frame clones, not every one. This sample has 160,000 or so clones, with 70% to 85% found just once. Study-wide findings and caveats: Later analysis reportedly placed an Asian-associated ancestry cluster below the approximately 730-donor mean in N-insertions. A later analysis linked a missense variant in DCLRE1C to the trimming of TCR beta V and J genes.

V is TRBV4-3 and J is TRBJ1-4; D ambiguous. The TCR sequence derives from a young man in good health and CMV-seropositive. The sequencing input was PBMCs. CDR3 DNA: TGCGCCAGCAGCCAAGGGCAGTCTAATGAAAAACTGTTTTTT. Amino acids: CASSQGQSNEKLFF.